This TCR beta chain was observed in a study of T cell repertoires in cytomegalovirus infection (dated by TCRdb to between 2019 and 2020). With respect to the entire study: Because public TCR beta signatures pointed to carriage of CMV infection together with the matching HLA type, the HLA type of each donor mattered for the analysis. Here is what the overall study found, with its caveats: The ex vivo response was dominated by HLA-C-restricted CMV-specific TCR beta clonotypes, and the single most frequent clonotype in two of eight donors was supplied by these HLA-C-restricted clonotypes. In both this cohort and an independent cohort of a few hundred donors, the cumulative frequency of public TCR beta family members distinguished carriers of CMV infection plus the relevant HLA type.

Sequencer: Illumina HiSeq 1500. TCRdb cleaned the public reads at Q25 with fastp, built clones with MiXCR and kept in-frame beta chains. Rows are unified per CDR3 protein, each entry keeping the most common DNA and genes. The sample has 400,000 or so distinct CDR3 sequences on record, around 18% of them singletons. The ten biggest clones cover around 9.3% of the sample. Relative to germline, V is 3 bases shorter and J is 8 bases shorter, with 16 bases between their ends. The germline V gene (reference sequence) sets CDR1 to LGHDT and CDR2 to YNNKEL. The CDR3 measures 15 amino acids from cysteine to phenylalanine. This entry keeps only the CDR3 DNA: 45 bases, framed from base 1. Only a few counts were recorded for this clonotype. This receptor's antigen is unknown. It has no much larger one-base neighbor in the sample; base qualities were not kept.

The origin of this receptor is a human donor in good health (CMV status not recorded). Some clones in this sample may be carry-over from other donors' samples. Recombination connected TRBV3-1 to TRBJ1-4; the D gene is perhaps TRBD1, on 6 matching bases. Sequencing used PBMCs. Here the CDR3 is given as CASSHGGRQGEKLFF. The nucleotide sequence reads as follows: TGTGCCAGCAGCCATGGGGGGCGCCAGGGCGAAAAACTGTTTTTT.